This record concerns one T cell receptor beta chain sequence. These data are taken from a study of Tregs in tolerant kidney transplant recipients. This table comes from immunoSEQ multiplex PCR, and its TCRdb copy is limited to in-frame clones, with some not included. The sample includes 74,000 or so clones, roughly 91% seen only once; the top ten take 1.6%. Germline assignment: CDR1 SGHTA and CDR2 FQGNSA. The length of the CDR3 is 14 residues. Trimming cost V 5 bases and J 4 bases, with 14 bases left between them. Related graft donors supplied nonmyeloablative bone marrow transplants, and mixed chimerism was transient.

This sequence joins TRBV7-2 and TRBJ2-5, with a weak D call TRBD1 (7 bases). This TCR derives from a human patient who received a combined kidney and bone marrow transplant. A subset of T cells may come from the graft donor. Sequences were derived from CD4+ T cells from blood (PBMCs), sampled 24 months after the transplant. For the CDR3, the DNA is TGTGCCAGCAGCGTAGATCAGGGGGGAGAGACCCAGTACTTC. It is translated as CASSVDQGGETQYF.